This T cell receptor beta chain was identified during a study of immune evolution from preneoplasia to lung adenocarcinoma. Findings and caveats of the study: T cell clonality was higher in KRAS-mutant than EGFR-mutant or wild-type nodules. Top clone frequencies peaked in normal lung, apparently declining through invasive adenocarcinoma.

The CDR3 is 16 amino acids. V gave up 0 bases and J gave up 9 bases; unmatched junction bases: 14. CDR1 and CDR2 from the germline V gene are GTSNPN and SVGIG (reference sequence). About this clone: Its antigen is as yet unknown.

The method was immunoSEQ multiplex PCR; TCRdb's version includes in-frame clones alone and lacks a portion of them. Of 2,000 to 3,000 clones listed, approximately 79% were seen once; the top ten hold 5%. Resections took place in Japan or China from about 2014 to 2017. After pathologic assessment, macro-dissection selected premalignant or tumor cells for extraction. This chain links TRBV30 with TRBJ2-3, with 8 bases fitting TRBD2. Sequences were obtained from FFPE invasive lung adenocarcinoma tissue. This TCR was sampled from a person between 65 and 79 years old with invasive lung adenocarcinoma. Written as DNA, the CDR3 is TGTGCCTGGAGTGTACGTCGAACGGGAGGGCCAGGGACGCAGTATTTT. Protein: CAWSVRRTGGPGTQYF.